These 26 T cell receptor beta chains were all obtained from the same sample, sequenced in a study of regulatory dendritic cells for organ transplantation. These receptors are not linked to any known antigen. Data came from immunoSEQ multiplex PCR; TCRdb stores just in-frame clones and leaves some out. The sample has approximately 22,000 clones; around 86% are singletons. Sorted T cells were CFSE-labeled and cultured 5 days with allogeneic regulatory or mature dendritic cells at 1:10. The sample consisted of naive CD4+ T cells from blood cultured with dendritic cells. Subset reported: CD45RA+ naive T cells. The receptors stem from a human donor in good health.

The CDR3 region is CASSLVFGTGGTDTQYF. DNA of the CDR3: TGTGCCAGCAGCTTAGTTTTCGGGACAGGGGGCACAGATACGCAGTATTTT. The V and J genes are TRBV11-2 and TRBJ2-3, with 10 bases lining up with TRBD1. Germline V gene lookup returns CDR1 SGHAT and CDR2 FQNNGV. The CDR3 has 17 residues. J lost 1 base, V lost 1 base, and 5 bases had no gene match.

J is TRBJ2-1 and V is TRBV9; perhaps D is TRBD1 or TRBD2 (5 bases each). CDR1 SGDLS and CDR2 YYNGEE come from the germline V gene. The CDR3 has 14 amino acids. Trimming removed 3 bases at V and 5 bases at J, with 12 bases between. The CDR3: CASSAGPGNNEQFF. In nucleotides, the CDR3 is TGTGCCAGCAGCGCGGGACCTGGAAACAATGAGCAGTTCTTC.

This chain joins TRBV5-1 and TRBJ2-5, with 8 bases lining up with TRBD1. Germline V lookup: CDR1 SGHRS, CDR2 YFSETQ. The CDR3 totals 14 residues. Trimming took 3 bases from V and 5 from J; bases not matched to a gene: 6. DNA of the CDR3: TGCGCCAGCAGCTCCCAGGGGGCTTGGGAGACCCAGTACTTC. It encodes CASSSQGAWETQYF.

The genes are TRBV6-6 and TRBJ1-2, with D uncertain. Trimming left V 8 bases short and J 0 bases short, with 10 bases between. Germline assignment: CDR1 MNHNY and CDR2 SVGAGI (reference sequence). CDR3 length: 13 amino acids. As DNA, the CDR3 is TGTGCCAGCCGTGGCGGCGCTAACTATGGCTACACCTTC. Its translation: CASRGGANYGYTF.

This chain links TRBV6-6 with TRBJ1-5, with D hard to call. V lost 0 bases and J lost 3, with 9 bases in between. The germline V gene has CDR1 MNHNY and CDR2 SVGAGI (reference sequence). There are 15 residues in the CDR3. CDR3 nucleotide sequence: TGTGCCAGCAGTTACTCCGCCAGGAACAATCAGCCCCAGCATTTT. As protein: CASSYSARNNQPQHF.

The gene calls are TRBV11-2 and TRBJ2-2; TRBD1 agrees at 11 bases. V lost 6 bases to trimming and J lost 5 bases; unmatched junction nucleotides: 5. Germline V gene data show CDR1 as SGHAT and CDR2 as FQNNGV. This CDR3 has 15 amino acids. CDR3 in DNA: TGTGCCAGCAGTCTAGGGACAGGGGGGACCGGGGAGCTGTTTTTT. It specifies CASSLGTGGTGELFF.

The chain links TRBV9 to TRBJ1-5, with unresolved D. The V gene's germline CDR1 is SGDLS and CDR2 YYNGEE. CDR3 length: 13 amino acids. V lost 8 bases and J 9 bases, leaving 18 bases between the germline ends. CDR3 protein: CASSSVTGGPQHF. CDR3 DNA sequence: TGTGCCAGTTCCTCCGTGACCGGCGGGCCCCAGCATTTT.

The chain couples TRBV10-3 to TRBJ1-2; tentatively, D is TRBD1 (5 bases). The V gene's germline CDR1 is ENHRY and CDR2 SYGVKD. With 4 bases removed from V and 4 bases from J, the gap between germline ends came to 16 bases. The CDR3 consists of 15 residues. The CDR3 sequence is CAISAGVEGTYGYTF. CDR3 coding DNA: TGTGCCATCAGTGCCGGGGTGGAGGGGACCTATGGCTACACCTTC.

The CDR3 sequence is CASSFTVAGGYNEQFF. Written as DNA, the CDR3 is TGTGCCAGCAGTTTTACCGTAGCGGGAGGCTACAATGAGCAGTTCTTC. This rearrangement joins TRBV27 to TRBJ2-1; 10 bases map to TRBD2. The CDR3 has 16 amino acids. Germline values: CDR1 MNHEY, CDR2 SMNVEV (reference sequence). The junction had 5 bases not matched to a gene; V was cut back by 3 bases and J by 3 bases.

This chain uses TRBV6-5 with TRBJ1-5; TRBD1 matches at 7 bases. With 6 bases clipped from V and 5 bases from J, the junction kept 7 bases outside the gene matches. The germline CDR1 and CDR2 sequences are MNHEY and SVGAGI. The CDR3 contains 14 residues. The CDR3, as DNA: TGTGCCAGCAGACCGACAGGGAAGGATCAGCCCCAGCATTTT. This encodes CASRPTGKDQPQHF.

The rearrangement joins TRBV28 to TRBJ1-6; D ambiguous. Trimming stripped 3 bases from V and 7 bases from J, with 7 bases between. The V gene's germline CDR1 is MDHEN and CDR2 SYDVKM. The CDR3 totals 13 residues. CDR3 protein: CASSFTANSPLHF. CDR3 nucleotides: TGTGCCAGCAGTTTTACGGCGAATTCACCCCTCCACTTT.

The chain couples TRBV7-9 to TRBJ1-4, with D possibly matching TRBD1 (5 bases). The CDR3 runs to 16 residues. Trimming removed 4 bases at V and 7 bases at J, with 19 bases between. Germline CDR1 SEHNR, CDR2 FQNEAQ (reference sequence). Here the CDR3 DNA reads TGTGCCAGCAGCTCATGGGATGCAGGGATAGGTGAAAAACTGTTTTTT. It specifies CASSSWDAGIGEKLFF.

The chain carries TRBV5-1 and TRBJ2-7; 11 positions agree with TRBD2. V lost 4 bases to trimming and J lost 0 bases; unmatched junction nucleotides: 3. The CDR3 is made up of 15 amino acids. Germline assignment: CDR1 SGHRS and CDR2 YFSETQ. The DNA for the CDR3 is TGCGCCAGCAGCGATACTAGCGGGAGCTCCTACGAGCAGTACTTC. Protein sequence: CASSDTSGSSYEQYF.

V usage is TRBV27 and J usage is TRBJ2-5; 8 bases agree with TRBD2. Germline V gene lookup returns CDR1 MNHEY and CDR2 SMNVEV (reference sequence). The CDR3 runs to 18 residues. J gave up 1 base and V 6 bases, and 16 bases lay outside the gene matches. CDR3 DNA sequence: TGTGCCAGCAGCAACAGCGGGAGACGCCGTAGAGGCCAAGAGACCCAGTACTTC. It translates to CASSNSGRRRRGQETQYF.

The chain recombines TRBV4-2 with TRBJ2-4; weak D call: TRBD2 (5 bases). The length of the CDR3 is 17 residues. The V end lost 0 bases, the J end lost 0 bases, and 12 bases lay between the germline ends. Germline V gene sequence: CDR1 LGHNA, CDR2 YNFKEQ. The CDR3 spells CASSQDRGSRAKNIQYF. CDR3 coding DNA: TGTGCCAGCAGCCAAGATCGGGGTAGCCGAGCCAAAAACATTCAGTACTTC.

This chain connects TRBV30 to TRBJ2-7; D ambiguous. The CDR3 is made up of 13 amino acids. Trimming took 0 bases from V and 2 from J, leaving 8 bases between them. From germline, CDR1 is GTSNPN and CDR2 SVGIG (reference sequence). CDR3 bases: TGTGCCTGGAGTGTAGCAGGAGCCTACGAGCAGTACTTC. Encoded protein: CAWSVAGAYEQYF.

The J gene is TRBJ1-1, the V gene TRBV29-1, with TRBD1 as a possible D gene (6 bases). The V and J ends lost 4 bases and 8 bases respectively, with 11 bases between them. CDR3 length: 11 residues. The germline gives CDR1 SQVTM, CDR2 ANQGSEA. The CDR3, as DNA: TGCAGCGTTGCAAGAGGGACAGAAGCTTTCTTT. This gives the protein CSVARGTEAFF.

DNA of the CDR3: TGTGCCAGCAGTGACAGGGCCAACTATGGCTACACCTTC. Protein: CASSDRANYGYTF. This chain links TRBV7-8 with TRBJ1-2; 7 bases line up with TRBD1. This CDR3 region has 13 residues. Germline V gives CDR1 SGHVS, CDR2 FQNEAQ. J lost 2 bases, V lost 6 bases, and 3 bases had no gene match. Variable domain in full (rest from reference TRBV7-8 and TRBJ1-2): GAGVSQSPRYKVAKRGQDVALRCDPISGHVSLFWYQQALGQGPEFLTYFQNEAQLDKSGLPSDRFFAERPEGSVSTLKIQRTQQEDSAVYLCASSDRANYGYTFGSGTRLTVV.

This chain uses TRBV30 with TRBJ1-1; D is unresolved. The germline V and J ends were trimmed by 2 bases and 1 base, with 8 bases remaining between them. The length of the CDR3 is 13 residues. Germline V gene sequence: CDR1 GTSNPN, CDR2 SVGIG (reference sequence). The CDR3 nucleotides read TGTGCCTGGAGTCCGGATTCGAACACTGAAGCTTTCTTT. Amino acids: CAWSPDSNTEAFF.

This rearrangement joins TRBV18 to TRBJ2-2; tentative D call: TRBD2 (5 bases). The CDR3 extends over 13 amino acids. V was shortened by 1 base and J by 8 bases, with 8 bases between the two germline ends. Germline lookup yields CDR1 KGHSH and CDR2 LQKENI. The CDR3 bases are TGTGCCAGCTCACCACAGGTAGCGGGGGAGCTGTTTTTT. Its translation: CASSPQVAGELFF.

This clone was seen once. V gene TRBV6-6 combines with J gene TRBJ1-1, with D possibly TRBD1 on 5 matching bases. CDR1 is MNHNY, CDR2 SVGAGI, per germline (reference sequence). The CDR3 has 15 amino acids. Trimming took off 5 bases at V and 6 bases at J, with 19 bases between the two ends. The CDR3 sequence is CASSSGAASGSEAFF. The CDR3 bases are TGTGCCAGCAGTAGTGGGGCGGCCTCGGGGTCTGAAGCTTTCTTT.

CDR3 DNA sequence: TGTGCCAGTTCTAAGCTCCGAGGCGGAAAGACGTCTAACGAGCAGTACTTC. Its translation: CASSKLRGGKTSNEQYF. V usage is TRBV19 and J usage is TRBJ2-7; D unresolved. V lost 8 bases and J 5 bases, leaving 28 bases between the germline ends. Germline assignment: CDR1 LNHDA and CDR2 SQIVND (reference sequence). This CDR3 has 17 amino acids.

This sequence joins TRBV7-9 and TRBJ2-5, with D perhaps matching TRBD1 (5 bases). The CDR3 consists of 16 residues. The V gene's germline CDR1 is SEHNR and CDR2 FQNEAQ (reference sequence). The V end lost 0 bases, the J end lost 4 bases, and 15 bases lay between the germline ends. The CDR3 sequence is CASSLADRRRGETQYF. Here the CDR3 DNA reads TGTGCCAGCAGCTTAGCAGATCGAAGAAGGGGAGAGACCCAGTACTTC.

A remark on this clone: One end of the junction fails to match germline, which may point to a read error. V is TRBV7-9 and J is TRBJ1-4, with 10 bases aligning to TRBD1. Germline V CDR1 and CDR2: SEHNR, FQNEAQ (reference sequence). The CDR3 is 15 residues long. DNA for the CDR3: TGTGCCAGCAGTCGGCCGGGACAGGGGTCGGTAACATTGGTTTTT. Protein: CASSRPGQGSVTLVF.

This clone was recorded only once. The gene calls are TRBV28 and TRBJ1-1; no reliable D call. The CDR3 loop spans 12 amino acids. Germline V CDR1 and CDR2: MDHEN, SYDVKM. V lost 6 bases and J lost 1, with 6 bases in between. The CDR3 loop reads CASSLGNTEAFF. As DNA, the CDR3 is TGTGCCAGCAGCTTGGGGAACACTGAAGCTTTCTTT.

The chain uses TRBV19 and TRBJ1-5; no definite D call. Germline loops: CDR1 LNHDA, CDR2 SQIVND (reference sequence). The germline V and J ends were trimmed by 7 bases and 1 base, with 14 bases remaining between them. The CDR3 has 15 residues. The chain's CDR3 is CASKWEVKSNQPQHF. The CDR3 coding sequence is TGTGCCAGTAAGTGGGAGGTGAAAAGCAATCAGCCCCAGCATTTT.